This T cell receptor beta chain was sequenced for a study of T cell responses to AZD1222 COVID-19 vaccine. Study-level findings and limits: White British ancestry dominated among donors, who included more females, and clonal diversity was possibly underestimated.

In regard to this clone: The target antigen is unknown.

This table comes from immunoSEQ multiplex PCR, and its TCRdb copy is limited to in-frame clones, with some not included. Here the sample spans roughly 260,000 clones, 80% to 95% being singletons. CDR1 and CDR2 (germline): SEHNR, FQNEAQ (reference sequence). The CDR3 is 15 residues long. V lost 6 bases to trimming and J lost 3 bases; unmatched junction nucleotides: 4. V is TRBV7-9 and J is TRBJ2-2; 10 positions match TRBD2. This TCR was recovered from an adult in good health. This material consisted of peripheral blood, taken on day 0 of AZD1222 vaccination. In DNA form, the CDR3 reads TGTGCCAGCAGTCTAGCGGGGGCTGACACCGGGGAGCTGTTTTTT. This sequence encodes CASSLAGADTGELFF. Looking up the rest from reference TRBV7-9 and TRBJ2-2 gives the full variable domain: DTGVSQNPRHKITKRGQNVTFRCDPISEHNRLYWYRQTLGQGPEFLTYFQNEAQLEKSRLLSDRFSAERPKGSFSTLEIQRTEQGDSAMYLCASSLAGADTGELFFGEGSRLTVL.